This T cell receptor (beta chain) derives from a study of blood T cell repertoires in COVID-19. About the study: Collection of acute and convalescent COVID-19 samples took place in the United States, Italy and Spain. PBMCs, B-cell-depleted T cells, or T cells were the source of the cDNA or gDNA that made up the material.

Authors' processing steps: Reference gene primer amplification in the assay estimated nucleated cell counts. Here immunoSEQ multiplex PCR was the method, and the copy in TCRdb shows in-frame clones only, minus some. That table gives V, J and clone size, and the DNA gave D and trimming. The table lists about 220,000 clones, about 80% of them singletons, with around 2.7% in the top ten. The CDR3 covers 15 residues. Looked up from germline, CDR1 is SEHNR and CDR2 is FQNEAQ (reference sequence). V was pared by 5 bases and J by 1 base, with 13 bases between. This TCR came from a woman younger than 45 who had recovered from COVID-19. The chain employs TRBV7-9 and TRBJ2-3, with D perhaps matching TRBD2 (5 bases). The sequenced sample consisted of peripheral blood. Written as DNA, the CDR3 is TGTGCCAGCAGCCCCCACCGGGGAGGCACAGATACGCAGTATTTT. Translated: CASSPHRGGTDTQYF.